One and the same sample provided the 15 T cell receptor beta chains below, sequenced in a study of blood T cell repertoires in COVID-19. Sequencing was performed with immunoSEQ multiplex PCR; in TCRdb, only in-frame clones are kept and a portion is missing. Here the sample spans some 52,000 clones, approximately 84% being singletons. The sample was peripheral blood. The receptors stem from a man aged 65 to 85 with acute or convalescent COVID-19.

V is TRBV7-2 and J is TRBJ1-2, with a tentative D call TRBD1 (6 bases). V was clipped by 5 bases and J by 6 bases, with 22 bases between them. Germline CDR1 is SGHTA and CDR2 is FQGNSA. The CDR3 runs 16 residues. The CDR3 bases are TGTGCCAGCAGCACTAAGTCCGGGACATCAGTGCATGGCTACACCTTC. It is translated as CASSTKSGTSVHGYTF.

V gene TRBV18 combines with J gene TRBJ2-5; 7 bases agree with TRBD1. The CDR3 length is 14 residues. The junction had 7 bases not matched to a gene; V was cut back by 4 bases and J by 5 bases. CDR1 and CDR2 (germline): KGHSH, LQKENI. The CDR3 reads CASSRTGVEETQYF. The CDR3 coding sequence is TGTGCCAGCTCACGTACAGGGGTGGAGGAGACCCAGTACTTC.

This chain joins TRBV7-2 and TRBJ2-3; D gene uncertain. Germline CDR1 and CDR2: SGHTA and FQGNSA. The CDR3 spans 14 residues. V dropped 5 bases and J dropped 4 bases, with 13 bases sitting between them. In DNA form, the CDR3 reads TGTGCCAGCAGCCTCACCTATGAAGCAGATACGCAGTATTTT. It encodes CASSLTYEADTQYF. The complete variable domain, with remaining parts taken from reference TRBV7-2 and TRBJ2-3, reads GAGVSQSPSNKVTEKGKDVELRCDPISGHTALYWYRQSLGQGLEFLIYFQGNSAPDKSGLPSDRFSAERTGGSVSTLTIQRTQQEDSAVYLCASSLTYEADTQYFGPGTRLTVL.

V usage is TRBV7-2 and J usage is TRBJ1-3; the match to TRBD1 covers 7 bases. The CDR3 spans 18 residues. Trimming at V came to 1 base and at J to 4 bases, leaving 13 bases not matched to a gene. Germline CDR1 is SGHTA and CDR2 is FQGNSA. CDR3 bases: TGTGCCAGCAGCTTAGGACGGGTGGGCAGGGGGGAAGGAAACACCATATATTTT. Its protein product is CASSLGRVGRGEGNTIYF.

The rearrangement links TRBV10-3 to TRBJ2-7, with 8 bases lining up with TRBD2. Germline loops: CDR1 ENHRY, CDR2 SYGVKD. The CDR3 is 15 residues long. Trimming removed 5 bases from V and 3 bases from J; junction bases left unmatched: 9. CDR3 DNA: TGTGCCATCAGTAGGACTAGCCCTGGGAACTACGAGCAGTACTTC. As protein: CAISRTSPGNYEQYF.

This clone was seen more than once but under ten times. J is TRBJ2-1 and V is TRBV2; D may be TRBD2 (5 bases). CDR1 and CDR2 (germline): SNHLY, FYNNEI. The V and J ends lost 7 bases and 3 bases respectively, with 13 bases between them. This CDR3 region has 14 residues. The CDR3 is CASIELDFYNEQFF. The CDR3 DNA is TGTGCCAGCATAGAACTGGACTTCTACAATGAGCAGTTCTTC.

This clone appeared once. The J gene is TRBJ2-7, the V gene TRBV6-5; no clear D gene. The V end lost 0 bases, the J end lost 2 bases, and 8 bases lay between the germline ends. The CDR3 is 14 residues long. The germline V gene encodes CDR1 MNHEY and CDR2 SVGAGI. The CDR3: CASSYSLTTYEQYF. The CDR3 DNA reads TGTGCCAGCAGTTACTCTCTTACTACCTACGAGCAGTACTTC.

The chain couples TRBV5-6 to TRBJ1-2, with TRBD1 matching 12 bases. Germline V gene lookup returns CDR1 SGHDT and CDR2 YYEEEE. The CDR3 runs to 15 residues. V was clipped by 4 bases and J by 7 bases; unmatched bases: 8. The CDR3: CASSRTGTGGSGYTF. The CDR3 nucleotides are TGTGCCAGCAGCCGAACCGGGACAGGGGGCTCTGGCTACACCTTC.

The chain uses TRBV18 and TRBJ1-4, with D hard to call. The CDR3 covers 13 residues. Germline V gene sequence: CDR1 KGHSH, CDR2 LQKENI. Deletions cut 5 bases from V and 8 bases from J, with 12 bases between. The DNA for the CDR3 is TGTGCCAGCTCAGCGCGGGGTGGCGAAAAACTGTTTTTT. Its translation is CASSARGGEKLFF.

V is TRBV28 and J is TRBJ1-5; D gene uncertain. The CDR3 consists of 14 residues. Germline V gives CDR1 MDHEN, CDR2 SYDVKM. The V end was cut by 3 bases, the J end by 7 bases, with 13 bases between. The CDR3 nucleotides read TGTGCCAGCAGTTTCAGGCGACCCTACCAGCCCCAGCATTTT. It specifies CASSFRRPYQPQHF.

V is TRBV6-1 and J is TRBJ1-5, with D possibly matching TRBD1 (5 bases). This CDR3 comprises 13 residues. Germline CDR1 reads MNHNS; CDR2 reads SASEGT. V was clipped by 10 bases and J by 7 bases, with 17 bases between them. Here the CDR3 reads CATAGGLRQPQHF. Here the CDR3 DNA reads TGTGCCACCGCTGGGGGGTTACGACAGCCCCAGCATTTT.

This clone was seen more than once but under ten times. The CDR3 nucleotides read TGCGCCAGCAGCCAAAGAATCCTTTCTACGCCAACTAATGAAAAACTGTTTTTT. It codes for CASSQRILSTPTNEKLFF. The chain carries TRBV4-1 and TRBJ1-4, with unresolved D. The CDR3 is made up of 18 amino acids. Germline-derived CDR1 and CDR2 are MGHRA and YSYEKL. Between the trimmed V and J ends, which lost 2 bases and 0 bases, there was a span of 16 bases.

The chain carries TRBV5-4 and TRBJ1-2; 10 nucleotides match TRBD1. Germline V gene data show CDR1 as SGHNT and CDR2 as YYREEE (reference sequence). V dropped 4 bases and J dropped 4; count of bases not matched to a gene: 4. This CDR3 is 14 amino acids long. CDR3 loop: CASSRTGGSYGYTF. For the CDR3, the DNA is TGTGCCAGCAGCCGGACAGGGGGTTCCTATGGCTACACCTTC.

The chain couples TRBV28 to TRBJ1-2, with 9 bases aligning to TRBD1. J gave up 5 bases and V 2 bases, and 15 bases lay outside the gene matches. This CDR3 has 18 amino acids. Germline CDR1 MDHEN, CDR2 SYDVKM. CDR3 in amino acids: CASSLKSYRGQGGYGYTF. CDR3 DNA: TGTGCCAGCAGTTTAAAATCCTATAGGGGACAGGGAGGTTATGGCTACACCTTC.

V is TRBV4-1 and J is TRBJ1-5; D is ambiguous. The germline V and J ends were trimmed by 1 base and 8 bases, with 18 bases remaining between them. The germline CDR1 and CDR2 sequences are MGHRA and YSYEKL. The CDR3 is 16 amino acids. The CDR3 sequence: CASSQGINMVEEPQHF. The CDR3 coding sequence is TGCGCCAGCAGCCAAGGCATTAACATGGTAGAGGAGCCCCAGCATTTT.